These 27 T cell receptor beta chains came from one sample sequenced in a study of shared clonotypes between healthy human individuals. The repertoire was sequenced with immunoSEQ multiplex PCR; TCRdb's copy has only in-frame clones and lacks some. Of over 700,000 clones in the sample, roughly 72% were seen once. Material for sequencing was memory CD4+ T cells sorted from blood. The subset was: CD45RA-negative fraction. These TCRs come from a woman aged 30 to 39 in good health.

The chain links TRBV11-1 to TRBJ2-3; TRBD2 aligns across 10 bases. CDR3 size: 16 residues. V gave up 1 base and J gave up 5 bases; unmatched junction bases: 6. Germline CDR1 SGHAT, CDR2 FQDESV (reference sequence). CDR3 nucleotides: TGTGCCAGCAGCTTAGGCCTAGCGGGAGATGGAGATACGCAGTATTTT. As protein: CASSLGLAGDGDTQYF.

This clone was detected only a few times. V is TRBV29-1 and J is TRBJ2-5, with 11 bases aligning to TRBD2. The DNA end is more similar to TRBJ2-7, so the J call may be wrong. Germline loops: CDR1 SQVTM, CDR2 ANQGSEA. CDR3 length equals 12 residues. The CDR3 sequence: CSVGTSGYEQYF. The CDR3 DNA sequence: TGCAGCGTCGGGACTAGCGGCTACGAGCAGTACTTC.

In nucleotides, the CDR3 is TGTGCCAGCAGTGTCACCGGGACTAAAGAGACCCAGTACTTC. Protein product: CASSVTGTKETQYF. The chain links TRBV6-5 to TRBJ2-5; 7 positions agree with TRBD2. From germline, CDR1 is MNHEY and CDR2 SVGAGI. The CDR3 covers 14 residues. The V segment lost 5 bases and the J segment 3 bases; nucleotides outside the gene matches: 6.

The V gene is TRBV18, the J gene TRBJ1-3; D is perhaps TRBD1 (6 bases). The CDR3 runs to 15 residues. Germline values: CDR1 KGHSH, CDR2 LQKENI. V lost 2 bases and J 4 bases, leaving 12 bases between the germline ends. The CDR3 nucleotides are TGTGCCAGCTCACCAGGGGGCGCAGAAGGAAACACCATATATTTT. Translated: CASSPGGAEGNTIYF.

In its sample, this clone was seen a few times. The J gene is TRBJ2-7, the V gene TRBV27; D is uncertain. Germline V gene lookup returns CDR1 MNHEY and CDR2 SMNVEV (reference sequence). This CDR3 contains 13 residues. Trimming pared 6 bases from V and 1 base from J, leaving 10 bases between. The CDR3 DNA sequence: TGTGCCAGCAGCCCCCGAAGGTCCTACGAGCAGTACTTC. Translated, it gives CASSPRRSYEQYF.

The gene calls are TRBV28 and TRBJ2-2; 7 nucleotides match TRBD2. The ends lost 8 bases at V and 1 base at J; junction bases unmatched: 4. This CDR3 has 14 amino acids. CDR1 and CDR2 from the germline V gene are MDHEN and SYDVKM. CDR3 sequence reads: CASGASGNTGELFF. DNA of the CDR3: TGTGCCAGCGGGGCTAGCGGGAACACCGGGGAGCTGTTTTTT.

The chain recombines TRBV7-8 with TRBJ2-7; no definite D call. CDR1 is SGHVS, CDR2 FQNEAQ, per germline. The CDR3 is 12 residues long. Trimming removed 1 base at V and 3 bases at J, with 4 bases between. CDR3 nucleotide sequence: TGTGCCAGCAGCTTAGATTTCTACGAGCAGTACTTC. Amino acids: CASSLDFYEQYF. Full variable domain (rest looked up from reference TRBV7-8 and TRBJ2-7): GAGVSQSPRYKVAKRGQDVALRCDPISGHVSLFWYQQALGQGPEFLTYFQNEAQLDKSGLPSDRFFAERPEGSVSTLKIQRTQQEDSAVYLCASSLDFYEQYFGPGTRLTVT.

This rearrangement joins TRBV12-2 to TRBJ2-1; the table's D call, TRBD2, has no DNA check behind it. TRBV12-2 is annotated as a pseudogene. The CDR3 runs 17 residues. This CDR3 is CASRSRPGGRPCNEQFF. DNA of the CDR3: TGTGCAAGTCGCTCCCGTCCGGGCGGGAGGCCCTGCAATGAGCAGTTCTTC.

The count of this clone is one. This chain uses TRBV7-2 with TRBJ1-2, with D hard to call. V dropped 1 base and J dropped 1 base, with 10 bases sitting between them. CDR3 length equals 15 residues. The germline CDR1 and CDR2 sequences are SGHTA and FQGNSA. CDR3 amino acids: CASSLDWAINYGYTF. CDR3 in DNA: TGTGCCAGCAGCTTAGACTGGGCCATTAACTATGGCTACACCTTC.

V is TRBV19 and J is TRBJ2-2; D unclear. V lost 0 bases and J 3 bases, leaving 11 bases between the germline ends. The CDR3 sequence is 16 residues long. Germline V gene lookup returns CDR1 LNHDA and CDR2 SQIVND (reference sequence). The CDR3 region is CASSIERLLDTGELFF. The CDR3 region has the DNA TGTGCCAGTAGTATAGAACGGCTGCTTGACACCGGGGAGCTGTTTTTT. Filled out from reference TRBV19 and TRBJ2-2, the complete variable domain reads DGGITQSPKYLFRKEGQNVTLSCEQNLNHDAMYWYRQDPGQGLRLIYYSQIVNDFQKGDIAEGYSVSREKKESFPLTVTSAQKNPTAFYLCASSIERLLDTGELFFGEGSRLTVL.

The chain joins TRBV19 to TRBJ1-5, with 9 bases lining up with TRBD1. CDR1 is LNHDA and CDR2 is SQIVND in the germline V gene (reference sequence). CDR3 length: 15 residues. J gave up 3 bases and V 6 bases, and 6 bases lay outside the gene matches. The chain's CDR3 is CASREDRGANQPQHF. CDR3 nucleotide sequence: TGTGCCAGTAGAGAGGACAGGGGAGCCAATCAGCCCCAGCATTTT.

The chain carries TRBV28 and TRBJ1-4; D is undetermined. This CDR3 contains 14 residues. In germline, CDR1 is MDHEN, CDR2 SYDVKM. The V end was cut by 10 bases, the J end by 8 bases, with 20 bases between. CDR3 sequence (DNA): TGTGCCACGAGAGCGGCCGGACCTCAGGAAAAACTGTTTTTT. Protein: CATRAAGPQEKLFF. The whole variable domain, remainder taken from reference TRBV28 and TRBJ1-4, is DVKVTQSSRYLVKRTGEKVFLECVQDMDHENMFWYRQDPGLGLRLIYFSYDVKMKEKGDIPEGYSVSREKKERFSLILESASTNQTSMYLCATRAAGPQEKLFFGSGTQLSVL.

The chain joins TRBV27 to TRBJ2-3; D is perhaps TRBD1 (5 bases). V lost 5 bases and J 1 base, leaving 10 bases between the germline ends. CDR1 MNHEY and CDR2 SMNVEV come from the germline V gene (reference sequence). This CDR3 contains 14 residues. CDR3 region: CASSAVGRTDTQYF. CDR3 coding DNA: TGTGCCAGCAGTGCAGTGGGGCGCACAGATACGCAGTATTTT.

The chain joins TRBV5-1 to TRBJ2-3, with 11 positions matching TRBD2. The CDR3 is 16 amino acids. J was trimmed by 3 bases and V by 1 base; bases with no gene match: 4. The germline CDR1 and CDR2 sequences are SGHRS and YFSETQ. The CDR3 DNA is TGCGCCAGCAGCTTGTTGACTAGCGGGACTACAGATACGCAGTATTTT. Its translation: CASSLLTSGTTDTQYF.

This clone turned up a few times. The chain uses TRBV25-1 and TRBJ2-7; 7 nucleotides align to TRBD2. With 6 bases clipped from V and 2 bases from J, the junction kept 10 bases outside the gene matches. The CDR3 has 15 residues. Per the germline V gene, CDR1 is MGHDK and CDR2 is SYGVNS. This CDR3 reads CASSEQTGTTYEQYF. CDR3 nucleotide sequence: TGTGCCAGCAGCGAGCAGACCGGGACTACCTACGAGCAGTACTTC.

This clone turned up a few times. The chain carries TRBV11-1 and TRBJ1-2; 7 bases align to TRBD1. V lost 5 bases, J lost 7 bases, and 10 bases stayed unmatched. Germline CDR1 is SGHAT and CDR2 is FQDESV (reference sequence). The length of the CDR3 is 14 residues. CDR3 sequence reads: CASSPLGGSGGYTF. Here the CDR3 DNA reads TGTGCCAGCAGCCCCCTAGGGGGCTCGGGTGGCTACACCTTC.

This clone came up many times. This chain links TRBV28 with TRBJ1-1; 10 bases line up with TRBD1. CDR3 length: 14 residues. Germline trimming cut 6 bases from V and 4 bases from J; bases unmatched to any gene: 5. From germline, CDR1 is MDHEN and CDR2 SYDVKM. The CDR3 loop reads CASRPGQGTTEAFF. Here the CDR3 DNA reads TGTGCCAGCAGGCCGGGACAGGGGACCACTGAAGCTTTCTTT.

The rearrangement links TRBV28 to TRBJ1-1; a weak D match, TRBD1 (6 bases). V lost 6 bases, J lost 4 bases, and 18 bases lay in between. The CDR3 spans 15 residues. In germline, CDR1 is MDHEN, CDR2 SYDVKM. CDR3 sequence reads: CASSEVQGGGTEAFF. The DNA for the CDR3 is TGTGCCAGCAGCGAAGTACAGGGAGGCGGCACTGAAGCTTTCTTT.

The CDR3 DNA reads TGTGCCAGCAGTGGGCCACTAGCGGGAGTAGTTAATGAGCAGTTCTTC. Translated, it gives CASSGPLAGVVNEQFF. This chain uses TRBV2 with TRBJ2-1, with 11 positions matching TRBD2. In germline, CDR1 is SNHLY, CDR2 FYNNEI. With V trimmed by 4 bases and J by 7 bases, 9 bases remained unmatched. The length of the CDR3 is 16 residues.

CDR3 bases: TGTGCCAGCAGTATTAAAAGCGAGCAGTACTTC. Translating gives CASSIKSEQYF. The V call is TRBV2, the J call TRBJ2-7; D unresolved. Germline V gene sequence: CDR1 SNHLY, CDR2 FYNNEI. This CDR3 spans 11 amino acids. The ends were cut back, 5 bases at V and 6 bases at J, with 8 bases in the middle.

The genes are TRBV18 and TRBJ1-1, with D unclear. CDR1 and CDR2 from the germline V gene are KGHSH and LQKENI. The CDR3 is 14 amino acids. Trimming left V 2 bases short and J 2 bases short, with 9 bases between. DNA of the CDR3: TGTGCCAGCTCACCAAGTGAAGCTAACACTGAAGCTTTCTTT. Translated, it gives CASSPSEANTEAFF.

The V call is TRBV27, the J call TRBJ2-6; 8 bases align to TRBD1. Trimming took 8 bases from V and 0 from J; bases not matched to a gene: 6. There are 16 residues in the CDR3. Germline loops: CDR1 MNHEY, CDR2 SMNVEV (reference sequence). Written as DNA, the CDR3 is TGTGCCAGCGGCCAGGGGGCACGCTCTGGGGCCAACGTCCTGACTTTC. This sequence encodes CASGQGARSGANVLTF.

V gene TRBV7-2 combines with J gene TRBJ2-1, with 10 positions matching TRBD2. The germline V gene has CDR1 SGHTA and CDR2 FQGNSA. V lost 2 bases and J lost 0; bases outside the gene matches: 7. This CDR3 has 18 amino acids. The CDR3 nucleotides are TGTGCCAGCAGCTTAAGAGGACTAGCGGCTAGCTCCTACAATGAGCAGTTCTTC. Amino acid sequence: CASSLRGLAASSYNEQFF.

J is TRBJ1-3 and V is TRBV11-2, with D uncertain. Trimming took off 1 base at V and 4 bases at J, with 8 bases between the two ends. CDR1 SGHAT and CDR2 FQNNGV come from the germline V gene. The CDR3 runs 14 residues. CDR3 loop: CASSLVAGGNTIYF. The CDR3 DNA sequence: TGTGCCAGCAGCTTAGTGGCCGGGGGAAACACCATATATTTT.

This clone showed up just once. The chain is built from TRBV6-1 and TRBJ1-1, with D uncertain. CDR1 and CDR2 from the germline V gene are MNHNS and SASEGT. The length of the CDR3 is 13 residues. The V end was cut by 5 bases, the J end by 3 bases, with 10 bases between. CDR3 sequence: CASSIRRDTEAFF. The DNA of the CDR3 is TGTGCCAGCAGTATCCGGAGGGACACTGAAGCTTTCTTT.

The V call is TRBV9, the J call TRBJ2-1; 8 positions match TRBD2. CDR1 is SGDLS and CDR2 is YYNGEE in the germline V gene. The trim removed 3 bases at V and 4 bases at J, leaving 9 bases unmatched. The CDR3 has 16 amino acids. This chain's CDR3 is CASSATTSGAYNEQFF. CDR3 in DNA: TGTGCCAGCAGCGCAACCACTAGCGGAGCTTACAATGAGCAGTTCTTC.

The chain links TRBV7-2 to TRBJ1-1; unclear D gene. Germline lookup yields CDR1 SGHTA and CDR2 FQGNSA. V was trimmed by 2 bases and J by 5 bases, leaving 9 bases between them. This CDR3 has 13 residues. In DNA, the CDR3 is TGTGCCAGCAGCTTAATGCCAGGAACTGAAGCTTTCTTT. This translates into CASSLMPGTEAFF.